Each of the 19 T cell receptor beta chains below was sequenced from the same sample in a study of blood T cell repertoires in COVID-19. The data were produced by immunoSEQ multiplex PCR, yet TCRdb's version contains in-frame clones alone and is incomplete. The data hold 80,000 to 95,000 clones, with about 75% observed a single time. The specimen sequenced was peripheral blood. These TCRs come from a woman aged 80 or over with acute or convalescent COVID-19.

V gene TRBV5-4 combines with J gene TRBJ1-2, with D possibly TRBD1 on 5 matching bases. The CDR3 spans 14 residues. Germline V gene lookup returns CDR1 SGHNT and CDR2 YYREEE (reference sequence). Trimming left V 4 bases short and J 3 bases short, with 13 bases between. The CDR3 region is CASSHLGGDYGYTF. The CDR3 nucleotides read TGTGCCAGCAGCCACCTCGGGGGAGACTATGGCTACACCTTC.

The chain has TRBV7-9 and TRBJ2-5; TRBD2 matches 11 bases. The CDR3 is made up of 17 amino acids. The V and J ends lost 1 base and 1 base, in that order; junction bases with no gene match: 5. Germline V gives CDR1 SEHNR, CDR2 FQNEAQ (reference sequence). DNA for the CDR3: TGTGCCAGCAGCTTAGGCCTAGCGGGAGGAGGCCAAGAGACCCAGTACTTC. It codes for CASSLGLAGGGQETQYF.

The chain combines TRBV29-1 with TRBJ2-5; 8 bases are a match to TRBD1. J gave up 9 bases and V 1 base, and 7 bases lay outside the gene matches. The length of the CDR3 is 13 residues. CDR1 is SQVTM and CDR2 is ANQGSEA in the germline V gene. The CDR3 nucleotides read TGCAGCGTTGAAGGGGACAGGCTGGAGGCCCAGTACTTC. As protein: CSVEGDRLEAQYF. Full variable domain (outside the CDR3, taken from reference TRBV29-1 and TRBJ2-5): SAVISQKPSRDICQRGTSLTIQCQVDSQVTMMFWYRQQPGQSLTLIATANQGSEATYESGFVIDKFPISRPNLTFSTLTVSNMSPEDSSIYLCSVEGDRLEAQYFGPGTRLLVL.

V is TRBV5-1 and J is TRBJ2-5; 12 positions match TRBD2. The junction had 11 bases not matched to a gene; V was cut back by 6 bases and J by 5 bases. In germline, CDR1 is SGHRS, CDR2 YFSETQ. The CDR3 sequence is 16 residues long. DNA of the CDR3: TGCGCCAGCACCTACATTCTAGCGGGGGGGCTTGAGACCCAGTACTTC. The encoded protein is CASTYILAGGLETQYF.

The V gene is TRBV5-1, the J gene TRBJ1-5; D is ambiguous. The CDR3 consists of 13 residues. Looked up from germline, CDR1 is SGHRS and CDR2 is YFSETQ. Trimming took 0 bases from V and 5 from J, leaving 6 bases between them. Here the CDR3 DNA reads TGCGCCAGCAGCTTGGGGGCAGATCAGCCCCAGCATTTT. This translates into CASSLGADQPQHF.

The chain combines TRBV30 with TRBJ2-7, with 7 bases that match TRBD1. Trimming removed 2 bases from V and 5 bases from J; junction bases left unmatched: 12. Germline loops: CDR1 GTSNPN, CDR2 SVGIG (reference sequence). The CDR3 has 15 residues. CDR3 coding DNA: TGTGCCTGGAGTATAGACAGGGTGAGAGGCGACGAGCAGTACTTC. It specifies CAWSIDRVRGDEQYF. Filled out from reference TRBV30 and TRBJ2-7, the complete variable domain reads SQTIHQWPATLVQPVGSPLSLECTVEGTSNPNLYWYRQAAGRGLQLLFYSVGIGQISSEVPQNLSASRPQDRQFILSSKKLLLSDSGFYLCAWSIDRVRGDEQYFGPGTRLTVT.

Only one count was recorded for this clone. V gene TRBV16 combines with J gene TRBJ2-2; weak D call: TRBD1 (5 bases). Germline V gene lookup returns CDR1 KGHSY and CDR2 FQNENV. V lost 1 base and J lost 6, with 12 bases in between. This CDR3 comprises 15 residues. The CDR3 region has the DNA TGTGCCAGCAGCCAATGGCAGGGAAGGGCCGGGGAGCTGTTTTTT. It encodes CASSQWQGRAGELFF. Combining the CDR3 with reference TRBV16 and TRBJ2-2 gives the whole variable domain GEEVAQTPKHLVRGEGQKAKLYCAPIKGHSYVFWYQQVLKNEFKFLISFQNENVFDETGMPKERFSAKCLPNSPCSLEIQATKLEDSAVYFCASSQWQGRAGELFFGEGSRLTVL.

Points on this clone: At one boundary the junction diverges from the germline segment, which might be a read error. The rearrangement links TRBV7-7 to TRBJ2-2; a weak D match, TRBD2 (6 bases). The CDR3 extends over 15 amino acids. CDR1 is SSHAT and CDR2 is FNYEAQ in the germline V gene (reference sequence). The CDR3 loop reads CASSAGTPNTGELFF. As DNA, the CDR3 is TGTGCTAGCAGCGCCGGGACTCCGAACACCGGGGAGCTGTTTTTT.

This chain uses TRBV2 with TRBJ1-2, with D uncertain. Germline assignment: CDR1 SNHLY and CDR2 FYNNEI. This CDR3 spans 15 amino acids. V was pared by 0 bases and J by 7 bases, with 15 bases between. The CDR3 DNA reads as TGTGCCAGCAGTGAAGCGGTGAGGTCCGTGGGTGGCTACACCTTC. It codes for CASSEAVRSVGGYTF.

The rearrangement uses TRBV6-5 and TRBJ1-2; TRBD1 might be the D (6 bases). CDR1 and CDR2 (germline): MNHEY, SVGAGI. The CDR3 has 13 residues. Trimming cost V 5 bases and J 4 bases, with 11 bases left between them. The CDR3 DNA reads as TGTGCCAGCAGTCCTGACAGGTCCTATGGCTACACCTTC. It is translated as CASSPDRSYGYTF.

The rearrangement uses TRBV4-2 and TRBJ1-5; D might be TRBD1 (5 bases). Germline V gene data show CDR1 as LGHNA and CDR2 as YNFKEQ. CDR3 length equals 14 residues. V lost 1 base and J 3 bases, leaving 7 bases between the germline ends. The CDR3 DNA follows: TGTGCCAGCAGCCAAGCAGGGTTCAATCAGCCCCAGCATTTT. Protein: CASSQAGFNQPQHF.

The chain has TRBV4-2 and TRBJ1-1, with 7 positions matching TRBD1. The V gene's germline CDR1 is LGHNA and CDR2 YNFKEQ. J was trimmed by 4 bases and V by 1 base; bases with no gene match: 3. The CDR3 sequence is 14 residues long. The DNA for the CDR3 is TGTGCCAGCAGCCAAGTTCGGGACAGCACTGAAGCTTTCTTT. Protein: CASSQVRDSTEAFF.

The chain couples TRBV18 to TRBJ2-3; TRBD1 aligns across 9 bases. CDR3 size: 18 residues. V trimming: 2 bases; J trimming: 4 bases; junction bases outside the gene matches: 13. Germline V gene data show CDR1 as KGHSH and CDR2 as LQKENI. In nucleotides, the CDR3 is TGTGCCAGCTCACCAATCGGCCTAGGGACAGGGTATGCAGATACGCAGTATTTT. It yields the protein CASSPIGLGTGYADTQYF.

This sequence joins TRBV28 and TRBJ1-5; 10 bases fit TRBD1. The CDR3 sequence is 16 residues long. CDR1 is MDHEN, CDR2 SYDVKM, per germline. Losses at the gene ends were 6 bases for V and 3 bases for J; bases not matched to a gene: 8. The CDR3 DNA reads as TGTGCCAGCAGCATATCGGGACAGGGGTTCAATCAGCCCCAGCATTTT. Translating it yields CASSISGQGFNQPQHF. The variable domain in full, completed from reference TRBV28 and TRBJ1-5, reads DVKVTQSSRYLVKRTGEKVFLECVQDMDHENMFWYRQDPGLGLRLIYFSYDVKMKEKGDIPEGYSVSREKKERFSLILESASTNQTSMYLCASSISGQGFNQPQHFGDGTRLSIL.

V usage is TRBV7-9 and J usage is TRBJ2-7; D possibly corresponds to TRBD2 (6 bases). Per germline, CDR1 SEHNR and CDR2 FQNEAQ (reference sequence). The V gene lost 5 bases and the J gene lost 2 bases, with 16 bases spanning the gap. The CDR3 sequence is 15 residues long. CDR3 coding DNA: TGTGCCAGCAGCGTCTCCGGGACTGCACCCTACGAGCAGTACTTC. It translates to CASSVSGTAPYEQYF.

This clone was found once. CDR3 in DNA: TGCGCCAGCAGCTTGATGGGAGATAACACTGAAGCTTTCTTT. Translated: CASSLMGDNTEAFF. J is TRBJ1-1 and V is TRBV5-1; no reliable D call. Trimming stripped 1 base from V and 2 bases from J, with 9 bases between. The V gene's germline CDR1 is SGHRS and CDR2 YFSETQ. There are 14 residues in the CDR3.

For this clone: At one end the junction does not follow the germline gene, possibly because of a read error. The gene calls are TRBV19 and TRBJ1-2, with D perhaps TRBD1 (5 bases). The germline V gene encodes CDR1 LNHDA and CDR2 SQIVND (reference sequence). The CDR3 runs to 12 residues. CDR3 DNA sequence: TGTGCCAGTAGCAACAACCGACAGAGGCATATCTTC. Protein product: CASSNNRQRHIF. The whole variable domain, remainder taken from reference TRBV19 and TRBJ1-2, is DGGITQSPKYLFRKEGQNVTLSCEQNLNHDAMYWYRQDPGQGLRLIYYSQIVNDFQKGDIAEGYSVSREKKESFPLTVTSAQKNPTAFYLCASSNNRQRHIFGSGTRLTVV.

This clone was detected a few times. CDR3 amino acids: CASSVAGNTEAFF. DNA for the CDR3: TGTGCCAGCAGTGTAGCCGGGAACACTGAAGCTTTCTTT. The chain has TRBV2 and TRBJ1-1; D gene uncertain. Trimming shortened V by 4 bases and J by 1 base, and 7 bases separated the two germline ends. The CDR3 totals 13 residues. From germline, CDR1 is SNHLY and CDR2 FYNNEI.

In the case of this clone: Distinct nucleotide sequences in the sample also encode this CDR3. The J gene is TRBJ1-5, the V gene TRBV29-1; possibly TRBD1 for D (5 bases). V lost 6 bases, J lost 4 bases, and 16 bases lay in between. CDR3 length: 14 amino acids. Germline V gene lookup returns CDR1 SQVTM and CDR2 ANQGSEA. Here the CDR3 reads CSVSPAGGNQPQHF. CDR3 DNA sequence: TGCAGCGTCTCACCCGCGGGGGGAAATCAGCCCCAGCATTTT. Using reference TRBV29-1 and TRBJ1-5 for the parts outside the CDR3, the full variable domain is SAVISQKPSRDICQRGTSLTIQCQVDSQVTMMFWYRQQPGQSLTLIATANQGSEATYESGFVIDKFPISRPNLTFSTLTVSNMSPEDSSIYLCSVSPAGGNQPQHFGDGTRLSIL.